This passage covers 3 T cell receptor beta chains from one sample sequenced in a study of immune cell composition in non-small cell lung cancer. Clones were sequenced by immunoSEQ multiplex PCR, and TCRdb holds only the in-frame ones, with some missing. The profile shows about 4,900 clones, 70% to 80% of them singletons. Sample: lung tumor tissue. The source of these receptors is a human donor with non-small cell lung cancer.

This clone was observed a handful of times. The rearrangement links TRBV11-3 to TRBJ2-3, with 15 positions matching TRBD2. Trimming at V came to 4 bases and at J to 7 bases, leaving 6 bases not matched to a gene. This CDR3 has 16 residues. The V gene's germline CDR1 is SGHNT and CDR2 YENEEA. The CDR3 DNA is TGTGCCAGCAGCTCCGGACTAGCGGGGGGGGTTCATACGCAGTATTTT. Protein product: CASSSGLAGGVHTQYF.

This clone was recorded once. The gene calls are TRBV19 and TRBJ2-7; 9 bases match TRBD1. The length of the CDR3 is 11 residues. Trimming took 8 bases from V and 5 from J; bases not matched to a gene: 1. CDR1 LNHDA and CDR2 SQIVND come from the germline V gene (reference sequence). CDR3 sequence: CASGQGHEQYF. The CDR3 DNA is TGTGCCAGTGGACAGGGGCACGAGCAGTACTTC. The whole variable domain, remainder taken from reference TRBV19 and TRBJ2-7, is DGGITQSPKYLFRKEGQNVTLSCEQNLNHDAMYWYRQDPGQGLRLIYYSQIVNDFQKGDIAEGYSVSREKKESFPLTVTSAQKNPTAFYLCASGQGHEQYFGPGTRLTVT.

The rearrangement uses TRBV7-8 and TRBJ2-7; 10 nucleotides line up with TRBD1. CDR3 size: 17 residues. V was clipped by 4 bases and J by 2 bases; unmatched bases: 11. The germline V gene encodes CDR1 SGHVS and CDR2 FQNEAQ. The CDR3 bases are TGTGCCAGCAGCTCCCGTCTCTCGGGACAGGGGACCTACGAGCAGTACTTC. This codes for CASSSRLSGQGTYEQYF.